Listed here are 20 T cell receptor beta chains from one sample, sequenced in a study of blood T cell repertoires in COVID-19. Using immunoSEQ multiplex PCR, the repertoire was profiled, and TCRdb retains in-frame clones only, with some absent. Of a few hundred thousand clones detected, about 85% appear once; the ten largest clones hold approximately 3.7%. Sequencing used peripheral blood. Source of these receptors: a woman between 18 and 29 years old with acute or convalescent COVID-19.

The V gene is TRBV29-1, the J gene TRBJ1-3; D call uncertain. V was shortened by 3 bases and J by 0 bases, with 3 bases between the two germline ends. The CDR3 extends over 12 amino acids. The germline CDR1 and CDR2 sequences are SQVTM and ANQGSEA. The CDR3 sequence: CSVESSGNTIYF. The CDR3, as DNA: TGCAGCGTTGAGAGCTCTGGAAACACCATATATTTT.

Here the CDR3 reads CASSPSTGNTIYF. CDR3 in DNA: TGTGCCAGCAGCCCCAGTACTGGAAACACCATATATTTT. V usage is TRBV3-1 (or the pseudogene TRBV3-2) and J usage is TRBJ1-3; D is ambiguous. This CDR3 has 13 amino acids. Looked up from germline, CDR1 is LGHDT and CDR2 is YNNKEL (reference sequence). V lost 4 bases to trimming and J lost 2 bases, with 6 bases between them.

This clone was picked up one time. V is TRBV19 and J is TRBJ1-2, with TRBD1 identical over 7 bases. There are 18 residues in the CDR3. Losses at the gene ends were 2 bases for V and 8 bases for J; bases not matched to a gene: 20. Germline V gives CDR1 LNHDA, CDR2 SQIVND (reference sequence). The CDR3, as DNA: TGTGCCAGTAGTATACTTGGAGGGGGCCAAACGGGTCAAAGGGGCTACACCTTC. It yields the protein CASSILGGGQTGQRGYTF.

This clone was seen a single time. This rearrangement joins TRBV28 to TRBJ1-5; D not resolved. V was trimmed by 7 bases and J by 0 bases, leaving 13 bases between them. CDR1 is MDHEN, CDR2 SYDVKM, per germline. The CDR3 has 15 amino acids. The CDR3 nucleotides read TGTGCCAGCAAGCCTCCCGGCGGTAGCAATCAGCCCCAGCATTTT. Protein: CASKPPGGSNQPQHF.

This chain uses TRBV4-2 with TRBJ1-2; D possibly corresponds to TRBD1 (5 bases). With 0 bases removed from V and 1 base from J, the gap between germline ends came to 15 bases. CDR3 size: 17 residues. Germline V CDR1 and CDR2: LGHNA, YNFKEQ. The CDR3: CASSQDGRQTFNYGYTF. CDR3 DNA: TGTGCCAGCAGCCAAGATGGTAGACAGACTTTTAACTATGGCTACACCTTC.

The chain is built from TRBV5-4 and TRBJ1-4; 7 bases fit TRBD1. J lost 15 bases, V lost 0 bases, and 5 bases had no gene match. This CDR3 has 12 residues. From germline, CDR1 is SGHNT and CDR2 YYREEE (reference sequence). This CDR3 reads CASSLEGQTVFF. Written as DNA, the CDR3 is TGTGCCAGCAGCTTGGAGGGACAGACCGTGTTTTTT.

The rearrangement links TRBV9 to TRBJ2-2; no definite D call. V was trimmed by 1 base and J by 5 bases, leaving 6 bases between them. Germline-derived CDR1 and CDR2 are SGDLS and YYNGEE. CDR3 length: 13 amino acids. The CDR3 here is CASSVPRTGELFF. DNA for the CDR3: TGTGCCAGCAGCGTACCCCGTACCGGGGAGCTGTTTTTT.

The chain recombines TRBV11-3 with TRBJ2-1; 7 bases align to TRBD2. CDR1 and CDR2 (germline): SGHNT, YENEEA. J gave up 7 bases and V 2 bases, and 5 bases lay outside the gene matches. The CDR3 is 14 residues long. CDR3 nucleotides: TGTGCCAGCAGCTTAACCGGGACTATAAATGAGCAGTTCTTC. Translation: CASSLTGTINEQFF.

The V call is TRBV5-1, the J call TRBJ2-2; perhaps TRBD1 as D (6 bases). Germline V gene sequence: CDR1 SGHRS, CDR2 YFSETQ. Trimming took 3 bases from V and 6 from J, leaving 21 bases between them. CDR3 length equals 17 residues. In nucleotides, the CDR3 is TGCGCCAGCAGCTCCAGGCTTCGAGGGGGTTACTCCGGGGAGCTGTTTTTT. This gives the protein CASSSRLRGGYSGELFF.

The chain uses TRBV6-5 and TRBJ2-7; D might be TRBD1 (7 bases). V was pared by 10 bases and J by 5 bases, with 18 bases between. This CDR3 has 13 residues. In germline, CDR1 is MNHEY, CDR2 SVGAGI. CDR3 nucleotide sequence: TGTGCCACCAGGGGGGCAGGTGAAAACGAGCAGTACTTC. This gives the protein CATRGAGENEQYF.

This clone was observed once. The chain couples TRBV27 to TRBJ1-2; TRBD1 is a possible D gene (6 bases). Trimming left V 5 bases short and J 8 bases short, with 15 bases between. CDR1 is MNHEY, CDR2 SMNVEV, per germline (reference sequence). CDR3 length: 13 amino acids. In nucleotides, the CDR3 is TGTGCCAGCAGTCAGACGACAGGCCACGGCTACACCTTC. This codes for CASSQTTGHGYTF.

The rearrangement links TRBV28 to TRBJ1-1, with D hard to call. V was shortened by 3 bases and J by 10 bases, with 9 bases between the two germline ends. The CDR3 loop spans 11 amino acids. Per germline, CDR1 MDHEN and CDR2 SYDVKM. The chain's CDR3 is CASSLSFGAFF. The CDR3 nucleotides are TGTGCCAGCAGTTTGTCTTTCGGAGCTTTCTTT. The full variable domain, rest sourced from reference TRBV28 and TRBJ1-1, is DVKVTQSSRYLVKRTGEKVFLECVQDMDHENMFWYRQDPGLGLRLIYFSYDVKMKEKGDIPEGYSVSREKKERFSLILESASTNQTSMYLCASSLSFGAFFGQGTRLTVV.

The chain couples TRBV9 to TRBJ2-6; 8 bases fit TRBD1. Germline V lookup: CDR1 SGDLS, CDR2 YYNGEE. This CDR3 spans 16 amino acids. Trimming took 6 bases from V and 0 from J; bases not matched to a gene: 5. CDR3 bases: TGTGCCAGCAACAGGGGGACCCTCTCTGGGGCCAACGTCCTGACTTTC. Translation: CASNRGTLSGANVLTF.

This chain links TRBV30 with TRBJ2-3, with 8 bases lining up with TRBD1. There are 13 residues in the CDR3. V shed 4 bases, J shed 1 base, and the junction held 1 base outside the gene matches. Looked up from germline, CDR1 is GTSNPN and CDR2 is SVGIG (reference sequence). In DNA, the CDR3 is TGTGCCTGGATGGGACAGGGCACAGATACGCAGTATTTT. Translating gives CAWMGQGTDTQYF.

The chain uses TRBV6-5 and TRBJ1-2; TRBD1 is a possible D gene (6 bases). The CDR3 runs to 15 residues. Per germline, CDR1 MNHEY and CDR2 SVGAGI. Trimming shortened V by 4 bases and J by 4 bases, and 16 bases separated the two germline ends. CDR3 DNA: TGTGCCAGCAGTTTATCTCGGGGGGCTGTCTATGGCTACACCTTC. Translation: CASSLSRGAVYGYTF.

The chain couples TRBV5-1 to TRBJ2-5, with D possibly TRBD1 on 7 matching bases. The ends were cut back, 4 bases at V and 5 bases at J, with 18 bases in the middle. Germline CDR1 reads SGHRS; CDR2 reads YFSETQ. This CDR3 has 15 residues. The CDR3 region has the DNA TGCGCCAGCAGCACTACAGGGGCTCGGGAGGAGACCCAGTACTTC. The encoded protein is CASSTTGAREETQYF.

The rearrangement uses TRBV5-4 and TRBJ2-5; possibly TRBD2 for D (6 bases). V lost 2 bases to trimming and J lost 5 bases, with 16 bases between them. The CDR3 length is 15 residues. The germline CDR1 and CDR2 sequences are SGHNT and YYREEE (reference sequence). The CDR3 loop reads CASSFYMGRRETQYF. For the CDR3, the DNA is TGTGCCAGCAGCTTTTATATGGGGAGGCGGGAGACCCAGTACTTC.

This clone was recorded only once. The genes are TRBV18 and TRBJ2-1; D perhaps matches TRBD2 (5 bases). The CDR3 runs 14 residues. Trimming took 2 bases from V and 7 from J, leaving 12 bases between them. Germline V gives CDR1 KGHSH, CDR2 LQKENI. The CDR3 region is CASSPNLAGNEQFF. As DNA, the CDR3 is TGTGCCAGCTCACCAAATCTAGCAGGTAATGAGCAGTTCTTC.

CDR3 amino acids: CASSIRDSQETQYF. The CDR3 bases are TGCGCCAGCAGCATCCGGGACAGCCAAGAGACCCAGTACTTC. V gene TRBV5-1 combines with J gene TRBJ2-5, with 7 bases identical to TRBD1. The V segment lost 4 bases and the J segment 1 base; nucleotides outside the gene matches: 4. Germline CDR1 is SGHRS and CDR2 is YFSETQ. This CDR3 is 14 amino acids long.

This chain connects TRBV5-1 to TRBJ2-3, with D perhaps matching TRBD2 (5 bases). The germline V gene has CDR1 SGHRS and CDR2 YFSETQ. The CDR3 spans 18 residues. V shed 0 bases and J shed 4 bases, with 21 bases lying between them. CDR3 protein: CASSLAGLSATKADTQYF. For the CDR3, the DNA is TGCGCCAGCAGCTTGGCCGGACTCTCCGCCACGAAGGCAGATACGCAGTATTTT.